This T cell receptor beta chain was sequenced for a study of cytomegalovirus exposure and HLA in healthy donors. Study-wide results and caveats: TCR beta V segments were, for the most part, productive about 87% or about 30% of the time in an earlier analysis. A few chains tied to CMV proved CMV antigen-specific in vitro. In a later analysis, TCR beta V- and J-gene trimming was associated with a missense DCLRE1C variant.

The CDR3 totals 15 residues. Trimming pared 0 bases from V and 5 bases from J, leaving 11 bases between. Germline V CDR1 and CDR2: ENHRY, SYGVKD. Concerning this clone: Its antigen is still unknown.

PCR primers comprised 60 Vbeta and 13 Jbeta primers. Sequencing used immunoSEQ multiplex PCR; TCRdb keeps in-frame clones, though not all of them. The sample's table shows 130,000 or so clones. This clonotype was obtained from a man aged 18 to 29 in good health and CMV-seronegative. V is TRBV10-3 and J is TRBJ1-5; a weak D match, TRBD1 (5 bases). Sequencing was done on a sample of PBMCs. The CDR3 region is CAISESDSGHQPQHF. The CDR3 DNA is TGTGCCATCAGTGAGTCCGACTCAGGGCATCAGCCCCAGCATTTT.